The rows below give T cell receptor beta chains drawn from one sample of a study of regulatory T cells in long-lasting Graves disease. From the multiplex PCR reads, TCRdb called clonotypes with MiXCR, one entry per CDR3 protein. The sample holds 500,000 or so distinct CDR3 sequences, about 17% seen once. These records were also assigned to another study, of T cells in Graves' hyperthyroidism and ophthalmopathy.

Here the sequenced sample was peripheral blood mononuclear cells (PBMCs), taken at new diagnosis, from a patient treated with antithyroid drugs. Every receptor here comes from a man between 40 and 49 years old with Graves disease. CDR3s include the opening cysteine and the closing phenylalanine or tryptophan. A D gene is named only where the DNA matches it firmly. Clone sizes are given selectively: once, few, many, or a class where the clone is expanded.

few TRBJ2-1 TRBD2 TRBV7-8 TGTGCCAGCAGCTTAGTGCTAGCGGGAGATAATGAGCAGTTCTTC CASSLVLAGDNEQFF
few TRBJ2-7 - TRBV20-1 TGCAGTGCTAGAGATTTGGCCCACGAGCAGCACTTC CSARDLAHEQHF
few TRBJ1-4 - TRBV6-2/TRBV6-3 TGTGCCAGCAAACTAGCGGGGGGTGGTGAAAAACTGTTTTTT CASKLAGGGEKLFF
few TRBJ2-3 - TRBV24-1 TGTGCCACCAGGGACGGGCGCGCCCCAGATACGCAGTATTTT CATRDGRAPDTQYF
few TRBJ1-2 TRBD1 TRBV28 TGTGCCACCATTACAGGGGGCTTGGGCTATGGCTACACCTTC CATITGGLGYGYTF
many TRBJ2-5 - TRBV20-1 TGCAGTGCTACCCCCGGGTTAGGTGAGGGAGAGACCCAGTACTTC CSATPGLGEGETQYF
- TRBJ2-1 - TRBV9 TGTGCCAGCAGCACCTACTGGAATGAGCAGTTCTTC CASSTYWNEQFF
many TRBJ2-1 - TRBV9 TGTGCCAGCAGCGACTTACGTGACAATGAGCAGTTCTTC CASSDLRDNEQFF
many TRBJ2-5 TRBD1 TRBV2 TGTGCCAGTCTTGGCACAGGGGTGGAAGAGACCCAGTACTTC CASLGTGVEETQYF
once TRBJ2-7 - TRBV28 TGTGCCAGCAGTTTAAGGACCGGCCAATTTTCCTACGAGCAGTACTTC CASSLRTGQFSYEQYF
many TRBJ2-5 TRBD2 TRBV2 TGTGCCAGCAGTCCGACTAGCGGGATAGAGAAGACCCAGTACTTC CASSPTSGIEKTQYF
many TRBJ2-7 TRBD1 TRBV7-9 TGTGCCAGCAGCTTTGAGGGGGACAGGCCCTCCTACGAGCAGTACTTC CASSFEGDRPSYEQYF
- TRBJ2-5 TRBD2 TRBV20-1 TGCAGTGCTCTACTAGCGGGAGGCCAAGAGACCCAGTACTTC CSALLAGGQETQYF
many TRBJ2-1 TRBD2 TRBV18 TGTGCCAGCTCACCACCTCTACTAGCGGGAGGGTACAACAATGAGCAGTTCTTC CASSPPLLAGGYNNEQFF
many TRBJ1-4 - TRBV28 TGTGCCAGCGAAACTCCCCGGGAAGACCGAGAAAAACTGTTTTTT CASETPREDREKLFF
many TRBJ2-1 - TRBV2 TGTGCCAGCAGTGAAGACGCTAGGGGTTACTCCGGGATGCAGCAGTTCTTC CASSEDARGYSGMQQFF
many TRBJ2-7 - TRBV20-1 TGCAGTGCCCCGCAACGGACGGGCTCCTACGAGCAGTACTTC CSAPQRTGSYEQYF
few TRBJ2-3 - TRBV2 TGTGCCAGCAGTGATGTAGCGGATACAGATACGCAGTATTTT CASSDVADTDTQYF
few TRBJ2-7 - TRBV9 TGTGCCAACAGCACCCTAACGTTTGGCGACGAGCAGTACTTC CANSTLTFGDEQYF
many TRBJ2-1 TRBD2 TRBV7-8 TGTGCCAGCAGCTCCTTAGCGGGAGGTTGGAATGAGCAGTTCTTC CASSSLAGGWNEQFF
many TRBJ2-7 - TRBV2 TGTGCCAGCATGTCGACCTCCTACGAGCAGTACTTC CASMSTSYEQYF
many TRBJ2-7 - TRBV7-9 TGTGCCAGCAGCTCGTTCGGGGCCTACGAGCAGTACTTC CASSSFGAYEQYF
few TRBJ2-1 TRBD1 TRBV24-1 TGTGCCACCAGTGGGACAGGGGGCTCAACTGAGCAGTTCTTC CATSGTGGSTEQFF
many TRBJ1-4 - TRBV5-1 TGCGCCAGCAGCTTGGACGGGGCAACTAATGAAAAACTGTTTTTT CASSLDGATNEKLFF
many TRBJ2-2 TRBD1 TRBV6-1 TGTGCCAGCAGTGGGGACAGGTCCACCGGGGAGCTGTTTTTT CASSGDRSTGELFF
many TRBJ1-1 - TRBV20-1 TGCAGTGCTATCAAGGGCGCAGGGAACACTGAAGCTTTCTTT CSAIKGAGNTEAFF
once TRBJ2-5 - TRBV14 TGTGCCAGCAGCGGGACAAGTGATGAGACCCAGTACTTC CASSGTSDETQYF
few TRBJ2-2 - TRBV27 TGTGCCAGCAGGGGGACTCTAAACACCGGGGAGCTGTTTTTT CASRGTLNTGELFF
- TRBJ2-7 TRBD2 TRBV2 TGTGCCAGCAACCAACCGGGCGGCGGGAGTGGGTACGAGCAGTACTTC CASNQPGGGSGYEQYF
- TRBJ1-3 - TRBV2 TGTGCCAGCAGGATAAAAGGGGGAAACACCATATATTTT CASRIKGGNTIYF
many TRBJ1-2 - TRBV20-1 TGCAGTGCCCCTTTGGCGGGACACTATGGCTACACCTTC CSAPLAGHYGYTF
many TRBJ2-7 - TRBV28 TGTGCCAGCAGATTCGGTTACGAGCAGTACTTC CASRFGYEQYF
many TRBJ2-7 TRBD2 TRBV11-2 TGTGCCAGCAGCCCGGGACTAGCGGGACCTACCTACGAGCAGTACTTC CASSPGLAGPTYEQYF
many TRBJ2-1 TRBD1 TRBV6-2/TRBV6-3 TGTGCCGGCCAGACAGGGCGTAATGAGCAGTTCTTC CAGQTGRNEQFF
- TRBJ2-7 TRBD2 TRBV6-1 TGTGCCAACGGACTAGCGGGAAGCGACGAGCAGTACTTC CANGLAGSDEQYF
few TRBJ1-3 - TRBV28 TGTGCCAGCAGTTTTAGTGGAAACACCATATATTTT CASSFSGNTIYF
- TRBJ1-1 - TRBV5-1 TGCGCCAGCAGCTTGGCCGCCAGGATGAACACTGAAGCTTTCTTT CASSLAARMNTEAFF
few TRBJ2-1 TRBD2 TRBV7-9 TGTGCCAGCAGCCAGACTAGCGGGAGGGCCGGGAACAATGAGCAGTTCTTC CASSQTSGRAGNNEQFF
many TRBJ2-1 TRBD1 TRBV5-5 TGTGCCAGCAGCTTGGGACAGGGGGTTGCCTACAATGAGCAGTTCTTC CASSLGQGVAYNEQFF
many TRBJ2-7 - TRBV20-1 TGCAGTGCGAACCGGGACGCCCGAGCTTACGAGCAGTACTTC CSANRDARAYEQYF
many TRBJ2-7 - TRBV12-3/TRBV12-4 TGTGCCAGCGGAAAAGGGACCCACGAGCAGTACTTC CASGKGTHEQYF
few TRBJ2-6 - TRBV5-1 TGCGCCGGCAGCCCCGGGACAGCCAACGTCCTGACTTTC CAGSPGTANVLTF
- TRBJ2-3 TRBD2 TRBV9 TGTGCCAGCAGCGCGGGACTAGCGGGAGTATATTCCGAGCCAGATACGCAGTATTTT CASSAGLAGVYSEPDTQYF
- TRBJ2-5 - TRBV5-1 TGCGCCAGCAGCTTGCGTACAGGGAGAGAAGAGACCCAGTACTTC CASSLRTGREETQYF
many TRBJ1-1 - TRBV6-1 TGTGCCAGCAGGTTCGGGAACACTGAAGCTTTCTTT CASRFGNTEAFF
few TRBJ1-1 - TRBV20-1 TGCAGTGCTAGGGCACGGAGTGTGAACACTGAAGCTTTCTTT CSARARSVNTEAFF
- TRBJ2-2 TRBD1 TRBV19 TGTGCCAGTACTCCGGGACAGGCGAACACCGGGGAGCTGTTTTTT CASTPGQANTGELFF
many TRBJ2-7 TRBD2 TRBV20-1 TGCAGTGCTAGGGAGCGGGAAACTCTCCTGAGCGAGCAGTACTTC CSARERETLLSEQYF
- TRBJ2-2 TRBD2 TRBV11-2 TGTGCCAGCAGCTTAGTTTTAGCGGGAAAAACCGGGGAGCTGTTTTTT CASSLVLAGKTGELFF
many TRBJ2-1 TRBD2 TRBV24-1 TGTGCCACCAGTGCGGGGGAGGGAAGGTCCTACAATGAGCAGTTCTTC CATSAGEGRSYNEQFF
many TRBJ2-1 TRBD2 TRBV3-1 TGTGCCAGCAGCCAAGATAGCGGGAGTTCGTACAATGAGCAGTTCTTC CASSQDSGSSYNEQFF
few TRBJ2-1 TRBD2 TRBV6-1 TGTGCCAGCAGCGTAAAGGGGACTAGGCACGGTGAGCAGTTCTTC CASSVKGTRHGEQFF
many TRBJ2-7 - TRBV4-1 TGCGCCAGCAGCCAAGCGACTAGCTCCTACGAGCAGTACTTC CASSQATSSYEQYF
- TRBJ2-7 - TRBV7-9 TGTGCCAGCAGCGACACAGGGTCCCCCTACGAGCAGTACTTC CASSDTGSPYEQYF
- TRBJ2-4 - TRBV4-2 TGTGCCAGCAGCCAAGGGGTCAACAAAAACATTCAGTACTTC CASSQGVNKNIQYF